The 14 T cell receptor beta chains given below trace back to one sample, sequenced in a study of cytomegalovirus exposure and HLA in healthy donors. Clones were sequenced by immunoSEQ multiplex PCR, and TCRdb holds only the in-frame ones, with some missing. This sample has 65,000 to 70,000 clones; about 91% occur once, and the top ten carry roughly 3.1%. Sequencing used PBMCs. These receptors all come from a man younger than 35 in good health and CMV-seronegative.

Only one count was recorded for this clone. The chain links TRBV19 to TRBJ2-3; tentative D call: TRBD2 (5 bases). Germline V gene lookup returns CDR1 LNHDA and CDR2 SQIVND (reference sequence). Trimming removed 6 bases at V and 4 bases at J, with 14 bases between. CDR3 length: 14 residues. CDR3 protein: CASSLTSRADTQYF. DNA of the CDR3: TGTGCCAGTAGCCTTACTAGTAGGGCAGATACGCAGTATTTT.

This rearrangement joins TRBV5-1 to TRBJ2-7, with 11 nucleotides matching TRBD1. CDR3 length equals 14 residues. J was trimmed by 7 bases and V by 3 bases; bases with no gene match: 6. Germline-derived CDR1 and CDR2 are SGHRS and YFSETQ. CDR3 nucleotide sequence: TGCGCCAGCAGCTCCGGACAGGGGGCGGAAGAGCAGTACTTC. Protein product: CASSSGQGAEEQYF.

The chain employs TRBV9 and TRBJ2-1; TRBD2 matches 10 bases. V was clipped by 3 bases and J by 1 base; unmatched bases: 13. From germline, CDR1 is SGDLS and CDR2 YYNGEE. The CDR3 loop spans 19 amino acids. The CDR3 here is CASSARPSSGSGSYNEQFF. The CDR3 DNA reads TGTGCCAGCAGCGCCCGCCCCTCTAGCGGGAGTGGGTCCTACAATGAGCAGTTCTTC.

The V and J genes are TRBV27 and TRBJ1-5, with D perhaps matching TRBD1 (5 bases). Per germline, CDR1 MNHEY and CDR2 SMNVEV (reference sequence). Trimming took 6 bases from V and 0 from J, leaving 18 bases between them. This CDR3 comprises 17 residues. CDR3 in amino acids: CASSPRQFSYSNQPQHF. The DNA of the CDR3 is TGTGCCAGCAGCCCAAGACAGTTTTCGTATAGCAATCAGCCCCAGCATTTT.

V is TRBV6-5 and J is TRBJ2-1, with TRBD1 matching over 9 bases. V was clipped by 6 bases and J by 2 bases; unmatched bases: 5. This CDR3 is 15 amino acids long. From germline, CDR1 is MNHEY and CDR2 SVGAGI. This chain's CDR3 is CASRRQGVAYNEQFF. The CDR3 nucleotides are TGTGCCAGCAGAAGACAGGGGGTGGCCTACAATGAGCAGTTCTTC.

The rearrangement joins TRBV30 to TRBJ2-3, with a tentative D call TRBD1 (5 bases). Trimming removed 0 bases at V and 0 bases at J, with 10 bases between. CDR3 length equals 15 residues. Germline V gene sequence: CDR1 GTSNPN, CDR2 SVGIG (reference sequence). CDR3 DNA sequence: TGTGCCTGGAGTGTACAGGCGCTTAGCACAGATACGCAGTATTTT. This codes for CAWSVQALSTDTQYF.

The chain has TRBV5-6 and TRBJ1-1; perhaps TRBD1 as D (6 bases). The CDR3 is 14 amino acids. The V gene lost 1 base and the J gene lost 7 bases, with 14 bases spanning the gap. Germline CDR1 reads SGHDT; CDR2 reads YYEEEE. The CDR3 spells CASSLRTGRGEAFF. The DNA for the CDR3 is TGTGCCAGCAGCTTGCGGACGGGCAGGGGTGAAGCTTTCTTT.

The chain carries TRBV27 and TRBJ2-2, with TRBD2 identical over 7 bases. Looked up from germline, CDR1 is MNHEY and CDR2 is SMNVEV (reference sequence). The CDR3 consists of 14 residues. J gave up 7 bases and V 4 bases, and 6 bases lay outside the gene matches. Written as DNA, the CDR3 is TGTGCCAGCAGTTGGGAGGGGTTAGGCGGGGAGCTGTTTTTT. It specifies CASSWEGLGGELFF.

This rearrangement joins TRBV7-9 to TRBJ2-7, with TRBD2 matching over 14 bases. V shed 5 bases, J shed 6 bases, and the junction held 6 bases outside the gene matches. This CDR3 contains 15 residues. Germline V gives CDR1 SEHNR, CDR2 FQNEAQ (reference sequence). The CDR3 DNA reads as TGTGCCAGCAGCCCCGGACTAGCGGGAGGACGCGAGCAGTACTTC. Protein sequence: CASSPGLAGGREQYF.

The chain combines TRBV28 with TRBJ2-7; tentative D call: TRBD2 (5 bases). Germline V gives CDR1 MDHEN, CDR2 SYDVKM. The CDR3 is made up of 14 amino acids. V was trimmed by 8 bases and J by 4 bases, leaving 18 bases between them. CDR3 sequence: CASWGRQEDYEQYF. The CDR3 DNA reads TGTGCCAGCTGGGGTCGGCAGGAGGATTACGAGCAGTACTTC. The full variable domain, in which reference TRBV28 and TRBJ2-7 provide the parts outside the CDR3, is DVKVTQSSRYLVKRTGEKVFLECVQDMDHENMFWYRQDPGLGLRLIYFSYDVKMKEKGDIPEGYSVSREKKERFSLILESASTNQTSMYLCASWGRQEDYEQYFGPGTRLTVT.

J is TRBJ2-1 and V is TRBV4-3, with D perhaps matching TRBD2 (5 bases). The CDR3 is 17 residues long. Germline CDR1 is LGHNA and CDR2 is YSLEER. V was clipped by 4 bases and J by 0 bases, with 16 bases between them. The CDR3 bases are TGCGCCAGCAGCCCAGGCATCGCTGGACTCTCCTACAATGAGCAGTTCTTC. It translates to CASSPGIAGLSYNEQFF.

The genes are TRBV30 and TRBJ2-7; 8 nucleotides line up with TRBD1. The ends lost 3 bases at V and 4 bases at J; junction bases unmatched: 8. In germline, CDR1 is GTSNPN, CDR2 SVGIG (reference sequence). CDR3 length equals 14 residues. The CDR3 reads CAWSSGTGSYEQYF. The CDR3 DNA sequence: TGTGCCTGGAGCTCCGGGACAGGATCGTACGAGCAGTACTTC.

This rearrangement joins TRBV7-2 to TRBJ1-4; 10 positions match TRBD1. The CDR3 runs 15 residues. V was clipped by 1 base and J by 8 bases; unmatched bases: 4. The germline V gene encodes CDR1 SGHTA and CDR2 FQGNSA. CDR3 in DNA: TGTGCCAGCAGCTTAGGAGGGACAGGGGACGAAAAACTGTTTTTT. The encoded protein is CASSLGGTGDEKLFF.

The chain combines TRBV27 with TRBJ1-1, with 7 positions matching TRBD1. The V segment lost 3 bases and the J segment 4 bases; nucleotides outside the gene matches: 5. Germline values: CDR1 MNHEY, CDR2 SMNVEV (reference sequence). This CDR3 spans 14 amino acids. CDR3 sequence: CASSFGTEVTEAFF. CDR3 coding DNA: TGTGCCAGCAGTTTCGGGACAGAGGTCACTGAAGCTTTCTTT.